This T cell receptor (beta chain) emerged from a study of blood T cell repertoires in COVID-19. The CDR3 runs to 14 residues. The V end lost 4 bases, the J end lost 8 bases, and 15 bases lay between the germline ends. CDR1 is ENHRY, CDR2 SYGVKD, per germline. Enrollees, about 18 to 89 years old, lived in some 24 US areas. The count of this clone is one. Profiled with immunoSEQ multiplex PCR; TCRdb holds only in-frame clones, not every one. The data hold 350,000 to 400,000 clones, with around 91% observed a single time. Sequencing was carried out using PBMCs or T cells enriched from blood (not recorded which). The chain employs TRBV10-3 and TRBJ2-1, with D possibly matching TRBD2 (6 bases). The TCR was taken from a man in his late teens or twenties who had recovered from COVID-19. CDR3 DNA: TGTGCCATCAGTGGTATTGGAAGGAGGGATGAGCAGTTCTTC. This gives the protein CAISGIGRRDEQFF.